These 25 T cell receptor beta chains originate from one sample sequenced in a study of T cell repertoires in aging, cancer and after chemotherapy. TCR beta rearrangements were amplified from peripheral blood genomic DNA. TRB rearrangements spanning V, D and J were amplified using mixed TRB-A/B primers. TCRdb processed the multiplex PCR reads anew with MiXCR; each CDR3 protein has one entry. The data show about 1,100 distinct CDR3 sequences, around 29% seen once. The sequencing sample was made of blood. These receptors were obtained from a human donor with a solid tumor.

By share of the sample, this clonotype is large (0.1 to 1%). The CDR3 region is CASSLLTENSPLHF. The CDR3 nucleotides read TGTGCCAGCAGCTTACTGACAGAAAATTCACCCCTCCACTTT. V usage is TRBV7-9 and J usage is TRBJ1-6; possible D gene TRBD1, 5 bases. From germline, CDR1 is SEHNR and CDR2 FQNEAQ (reference sequence). With 2 bases removed from V and 7 bases from J, the gap between germline ends came to 9 bases. The CDR3 runs to 14 residues.

The rearrangement uses TRBV11-2 and TRBJ1-1, with 9 bases matching TRBD1. V gave up 5 bases and J gave up 6 bases; unmatched junction bases: 10. This CDR3 is built from 15 residues. The germline CDR1 and CDR2 sequences are SGHAT and FQNNGV. The CDR3 DNA reads as TGTGCCAGCAGCGCACTACAGGGGGCTCGACCTGAAGCTTTCTTT. Protein sequence: CASSALQGARPEAFF.

By share of the sample, this clonotype is large. The chain employs TRBV20-1 and TRBJ2-3; perhaps TRBD2 as D (6 bases). Germline loops: CDR1 DFQATT, CDR2 SNEGSKA (reference sequence). There are 13 residues in the CDR3. The germline V and J ends were trimmed by 8 bases and 1 base, with 13 bases remaining between them. As DNA, the CDR3 is TGCAGTTCGACTAGTAAGGGCACAGATACGCAGTATTTT. Amino acid sequence: CSSTSKGTDTQYF.

This clonotype is large (0.1 to 1%) within its sample. The chain joins TRBV12-3 or TRBV12-4 to TRBJ2-5; TRBD1 matches 8 bases. With 6 bases clipped from V and 5 bases from J, the junction kept 8 bases outside the gene matches. This CDR3 is built from 14 residues. CDR3 in DNA: TGTGCCAGCAGCCGCGGGACAGGAGGGGAGACCCAGTACTTC. This translates into CASSRGTGGETQYF.

The chain carries TRBV6-1 and TRBJ2-7; the D call may be TRBD1 or TRBD2 (5 bases each). Trimming shortened V by 5 bases and J by 3 bases, and 14 bases separated the two germline ends. Per the germline V gene, CDR1 is MNHNS and CDR2 is SASEGT. The CDR3 runs to 14 residues. In nucleotides, the CDR3 is TGTGCCAGCAGTTCGAGGGGTCGAGGCTACGAGCAGTACTTC. This gives the protein CASSSRGRGYEQYF.

By share of the sample, this clonotype is medium-sized. This sequence joins TRBV4-1 and TRBJ2-3; D remains unclear. There are 15 residues in the CDR3. Germline CDR1 MGHRA, CDR2 YSYEKL. V lost 0 bases and J lost 2, with 9 bases in between. As DNA, the CDR3 is TGCGCCAGCAGCCAAGATTTCGACCTCACAGATACGCAGTATTTT. It is translated as CASSQDFDLTDTQYF.

The chain recombines TRBV29-1 with TRBJ2-2; D is undetermined. Per the germline V gene, CDR1 is SQVTM and CDR2 is ANQGSEA. CDR3 length: 14 amino acids. V lost 7 bases and J 1 base, leaving 13 bases between the germline ends. The CDR3 sequence: CSALRAVNTGELFF. CDR3 DNA sequence: TGCAGCGCCCTAAGGGCGGTGAACACCGGGGAGCTGTTTTTT.

The chain joins TRBV11-2 to TRBJ2-7; possible D gene TRBD1, 6 bases. V was trimmed by 3 bases and J by 1 base, leaving 7 bases between them. Germline-derived CDR1 and CDR2 are SGHAT and FQNNGV. The CDR3 is made up of 13 amino acids. Here the CDR3 DNA reads TGTGCCAGCAGCTTGGGGACATCCTACGAGCAGTACTTC. Translating gives CASSLGTSYEQYF.

Judged by abundance, this clonotype is large. The rearrangement links TRBV6-4 to TRBJ2-3; TRBD2 agrees at 9 bases. J gave up 0 bases and V 5 bases, and 3 bases lay outside the gene matches. Germline CDR1 MRHNA, CDR2 SNTAGT. CDR3 size: 15 residues. The CDR3 is CASSPTSGSTDTQYF. The DNA for the CDR3 is TGTGCCAGCAGTCCCACTAGCGGGAGCACAGATACGCAGTATTTT.

This clonotype counts as medium-sized (0.01 to 0.1%). The V gene is TRBV20-1, the J gene TRBJ2-3; D gene unclear. Germline CDR1 reads DFQATT; CDR2 reads SNEGSKA (reference sequence). This CDR3 region has 13 residues. V lost 5 bases, J lost 2 bases, and 11 bases lay in between. Written as DNA, the CDR3 is TGCAGTGCTCCTCCCCAGTACACAGATACGCAGTATTTT. Protein: CSAPPQYTDTQYF.

This clonotype is large. This rearrangement joins TRBV4-3 to TRBJ2-1; possible D gene TRBD2, 6 bases. Germline assignment: CDR1 LGHNA and CDR2 YSLEER. V lost 0 bases to trimming and J lost 4 bases, with 13 bases between them. CDR3 length: 16 residues. DNA of the CDR3: TGCGCCAGCAGCCAAGATGGAGGGAGTGTTTACAATGAGCAGTTCTTC. This codes for CASSQDGGSVYNEQFF.

In its sample, this clonotype ranks as medium-sized. V usage is TRBV20-1 and J usage is TRBJ2-3; 10 nucleotides line up with TRBD1. Unmatched junction bases numbered 2, after V lost 3 bases and J lost 5 bases. CDR3 length equals 13 residues. The germline V gene encodes CDR1 DFQATT and CDR2 SNEGSKA (reference sequence). Here the CDR3 DNA reads TGCAGTGCTAGGGGGACAGGGGTAGATACGCAGTATTTT. Amino acid sequence: CSARGTGVDTQYF.

This clonotype rates as medium-sized (0.01 to 0.1%). The chain uses TRBV5-6 and TRBJ2-3; perhaps TRBD2 as D (6 bases). The V gene lost 0 bases and the J gene lost 2 bases, with 7 bases spanning the gap. In germline, CDR1 is SGHDT, CDR2 YYEEEE. The CDR3 spans 14 residues. The CDR3: CASSLGGVTDTQYF. The CDR3 DNA is TGTGCCAGCAGCTTGGGGGGGGTCACAGATACGCAGTATTTT.

Details on this clonotype: This may come from a read error, since a much larger clone is one base off. Given the absence of the conserved phenylalanine or tryptophan at the CDR3 end, a read error is likely. The genes are TRBV5-1 and TRBJ2-7; the match to TRBD2 covers 9 bases. Germline V gene sequence: CDR1 SGHRS, CDR2 YFSETQ. CDR3 size: 14 residues. The junction had 3 bases not matched to a gene; V was cut back by 5 bases and J by 0 bases. CDR3 DNA: TGCGCCAGCAGAGTTAGCGGGAGCTCCTACGAGCAGTACCTC. It specifies CASRVSGSSYEQYL.

Remarks on this clonotype: This may stem from a read error, because a much larger clone lies one nucleotide away. This rearrangement joins TRBV4-1 to TRBJ2-1; 8 nucleotides line up with TRBD2. The CDR3 consists of 20 residues. The J segment lost 7 bases and the V segment lost 6 bases, leaving 26 bases of the junction unmatched. Germline CDR1 reads MGHRA; CDR2 reads YSYEKL. CDR3 loop: CASRSTRSGSGVGPTNEQFF. The CDR3 DNA sequence: TGCGCCAGCAGAAGCACCCGGAGCGGGAGTGGAGTAGGGCCTACGAATGAGCAGTTCTTC.

This clonotype counts as large. This chain links TRBV7-2 with TRBJ2-6, with 9 bases fitting TRBD1. With V trimmed by 5 bases and J by 4 bases, 3 bases remained unmatched. CDR3 size: 15 residues. Germline CDR1 and CDR2: SGHTA and FQGNSA. The CDR3 spells CASSQQGAGANVLTF. CDR3 nucleotides: TGTGCCAGCAGCCAACAGGGGGCCGGGGCCAACGTCCTGACTTTC.

This clonotype ranks as medium-sized (0.01 to 0.1%). The chain combines TRBV6-4 with TRBJ2-6; possibly TRBD2 for D (5 bases). The germline V and J ends were trimmed by 3 bases and 0 bases, with 6 bases remaining between them. The germline CDR1 and CDR2 sequences are MRHNA and SNTAGT. The CDR3 is 15 amino acids. CDR3 sequence (DNA): TGTGCCAGCAGTGAAGGGAGCTCTGGGGCCAACGTCCTGACTTTC. Translated, it gives CASSEGSSGANVLTF.

The chain links TRBV28 to TRBJ1-2; 7 bases are a match to TRBD1. After removal of 4 bases from V and 4 bases from J, the junction contained 6 bases not matched to a gene. In germline, CDR1 is MDHEN, CDR2 SYDVKM. This CDR3 is 14 amino acids long. The CDR3 loop is CASSSGTAVYGYTF. The CDR3 coding sequence is TGTGCCAGCAGTTCGGGGACAGCGGTCTATGGCTACACCTTC.

Remarks on this clonotype: This sequence may be a read error, since a much larger clone differs from it by one base. DNA for the CDR3: TGTGCCACCAGCAGAGAATCGACGGGCGGGGGGGGGACCCAGTACTTC. Translating it yields CATSRESTGGGGTQYF. The chain uses TRBV15 and TRBJ2-5; the match to TRBD2 covers 9 bases. The J segment lost 7 bases and the V segment lost 0 bases, leaving 9 bases of the junction unmatched. Germline assignment: CDR1 LNHNV and CDR2 YYDKDF (reference sequence). This CDR3 is 16 amino acids long. The variable domain in full, completed from reference TRBV15 and TRBJ2-5, reads DAMVIQNPRYQVTQFGKPVTLSCSQTLNHNVMYWYQQKSSQAPKLLFHYYDKDFNNEADTPDNFQSRRPNTSFCFLDIRSPGLGDTAMYLCATSRESTGGGGTQYFGPGTRLLVL.

This clonotype is large in the sample. The V call is TRBV19, the J call TRBJ2-7, with 8 positions matching TRBD1. The CDR3 contains 14 residues. Germline CDR1 is LNHDA and CDR2 is SQIVND (reference sequence). V gave up 5 bases and J gave up 3 bases; unmatched junction bases: 6. DNA of the CDR3: TGTGCCAGTAGTGCAACAGGGGGTTACTACGAGCAGTACTTC. Translated: CASSATGGYYEQYF.

A few counts support this clonotype. This chain uses TRBV6-4 with TRBJ2-3; tentative D call: TRBD2 (7 bases). CDR3 length: 15 residues. V lost 3 bases and J 3 bases, leaving 13 bases between the germline ends. Germline V gives CDR1 MRHNA, CDR2 SNTAGT. The CDR3 DNA sequence: TGTGCCAGCAGTGAGGGGGGGGCGACTACAGATACGCAGTATTTT. Translated, it gives CASSEGGATTDTQYF.

Concerning this clonotype itself: A much larger clone differs by one base, so this may be a read error. This chain joins TRBV5-1 and TRBJ2-7, with TRBD2 matching over 14 bases. CDR1 is SGHRS, CDR2 YFSETQ, per germline. The CDR3 contains 14 residues. V trimming: 4 bases; J trimming: 10 bases; junction bases outside the gene matches: 7. CDR3 protein: CASSVGTSGSDQYF. In DNA form, the CDR3 reads TGCGCCAGCAGCGTCGGGACTAGCGGGAGCGACCAGTACTTC.

By sample fraction, this clonotype is large. The CDR3 loop reads CASSLAASSGYTF. CDR3 nucleotide sequence: TGTGCCAGCAGCTTAGCTGCGTCTTCTGGCTACACCTTC. The chain combines TRBV7-9 with TRBJ1-2; D uncertain. Germline CDR1 is SEHNR and CDR2 is FQNEAQ (reference sequence). This CDR3 has 13 residues. V lost 0 bases to trimming and J lost 7 bases, with 9 bases between them.

The V gene is TRBV2, the J gene TRBJ1-2; D not certain. Germline CDR1 is SNHLY and CDR2 is FYNNEI. This CDR3 comprises 13 residues. V shed 10 bases and J shed 4 bases, with 16 bases lying between them. CDR3 sequence reads: CAIPEEGSYGYTF. DNA of the CDR3: TGTGCCATCCCCGAGGAGGGTTCCTATGGCTACACCTTC.

In its sample, this clonotype was seen a few times. The gene calls are TRBV14 and TRBJ2-1, with 9 bases lining up with TRBD2. Germline trimming cut 3 bases from V and 8 bases from J; bases unmatched to any gene: 17. The CDR3 length is 18 residues. Germline-derived CDR1 and CDR2 are SGHDN and FVKESK. CDR3 region: CASSQEDFAGGLIDEQFF. CDR3 sequence (DNA): TGTGCCAGCAGCCAGGAGGATTTTGCGGGAGGGCTTATCGATGAGCAGTTCTTC.